This T cell receptor (beta chain) was documented in a study of blood T cell dynamics during melanoma immunotherapy. Study summary: Standard first-line treatment here was pembrolizumab or nivolumab plus ipilimumab in metastatic melanoma.

Regarding time point: pre-treatment baseline. Sampling occurred pretreatment (T0) and at week 3 (W3), after cycle one of checkpoint blockade. Patients had no prior systemic cancer treatment, immunosuppressants or other active cancers. Some clones are missing from TCRdb's copy, which holds only in-frame ones; the method was immunoSEQ multiplex PCR. The sample includes just over 7,000 clones, 80% to 85% of them seen just once. Sample: blood, taken from a patient treated with checkpoint blockade. The origin of this receptor is a human donor with melanoma.

CDR3 DNA sequence: TGCGCCAGCAGCTTGGAGCGGCAGAGTTTGAACGAGCAGTACTTC. Translation gives CASSLERQSLNEQYF. The chain employs TRBV5-1 and TRBJ2-7, with a possible D match to TRBD2 (5 bases). The ends were cut back, 0 bases at V and 5 bases at J, with 15 bases in the middle. This CDR3 spans 15 amino acids. Germline V gene data show CDR1 as SGHRS and CDR2 as YFSETQ.